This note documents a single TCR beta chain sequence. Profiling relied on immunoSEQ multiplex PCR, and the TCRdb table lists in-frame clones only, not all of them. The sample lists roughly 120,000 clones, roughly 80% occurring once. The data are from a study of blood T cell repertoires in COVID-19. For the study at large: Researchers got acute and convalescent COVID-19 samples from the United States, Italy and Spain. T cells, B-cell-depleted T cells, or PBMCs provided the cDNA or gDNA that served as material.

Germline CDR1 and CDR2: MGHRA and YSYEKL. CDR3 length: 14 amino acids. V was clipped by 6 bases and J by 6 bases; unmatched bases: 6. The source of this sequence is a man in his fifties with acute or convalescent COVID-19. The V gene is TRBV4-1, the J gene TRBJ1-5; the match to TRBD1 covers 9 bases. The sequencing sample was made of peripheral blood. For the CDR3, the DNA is TGCGCCAGCAGGCGACAGGGGGATAGTCAGCCCCAGCATTTT. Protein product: CASRRQGDSQPQHF.